The 32 T cell receptor beta chains in this list originate from one sample, sequenced in a study of cytomegalovirus exposure and HLA in healthy donors. It was with 60 Vbeta and 13 Jbeta primers that the PCR ran. Libraries were prepared by immunoSEQ multiplex PCR; TCRdb keeps only in-frame clonotypes and omits some of them. Here the sample spans 100,000 to 150,000 clones, approximately 72% being singletons. What was sequenced was PBMCs. Receptor source: a young man in good health and CMV-seronegative.

The genes are TRBV30 and TRBJ1-1; maybe TRBD1 (6 bases). In germline, CDR1 is GTSNPN, CDR2 SVGIG (reference sequence). CDR3 size: 13 residues. Trimming left V 0 bases short and J 1 base short, with 6 bases between. The CDR3 reads CAWSVQGNTEAFF. The CDR3 DNA reads TGTGCCTGGAGTGTACAGGGGAACACTGAAGCTTTCTTT.

A few counts support this clone. The chain couples TRBV6-5 to TRBJ2-7; D possibly corresponds to TRBD1 (5 bases). CDR3 length equals 15 residues. Germline-derived CDR1 and CDR2 are MNHEY and SVGAGI. V was clipped by 5 bases and J by 3 bases, with 17 bases between them. For the CDR3, the DNA is TGTGCCAGCAGTCTAAAGGGGTTTACCCTCTACGAGCAGTACTTC. It yields the protein CASSLKGFTLYEQYF.

V is TRBV7-9 and J is TRBJ2-1; 8 bases are shared with TRBD2. V lost 5 bases and J lost 3; bases outside the gene matches: 3. CDR3 size: 14 residues. Germline-derived CDR1 and CDR2 are SEHNR and FQNEAQ (reference sequence). Here the CDR3 reads CASSGGTSYNEQFF. Here the CDR3 DNA reads TGTGCCAGCAGCGGAGGGACTAGCTACAATGAGCAGTTCTTC.

The chain uses TRBV6-5 and TRBJ1-2; perhaps TRBD1 as D (6 bases). CDR1 is MNHEY and CDR2 is SVGAGI in the germline V gene. V was trimmed by 5 bases and J by 4 bases, leaving 14 bases between them. The CDR3 covers 14 residues. DNA of the CDR3: TGTGCCAGCAGTCCCCAACAGGGTAGCTATGGCTACACCTTC. This codes for CASSPQQGSYGYTF.

V is TRBV29-1 and J is TRBJ2-3; 9 bases are a match to TRBD1. With 4 bases clipped from V and 4 bases from J, the junction kept 3 bases outside the gene matches. The CDR3 length is 13 residues. Germline V gene lookup returns CDR1 SQVTM and CDR2 ANQGSEA. The CDR3, as DNA: TGCAGCGTTGTGGGGACAGGGTCAGATACGCAGTATTTT. Translated: CSVVGTGSDTQYF.

The V call is TRBV11-2, the J call TRBJ2-7, with D possibly matching TRBD1 (6 bases). V shed 4 bases and J shed 1 base, with 14 bases lying between them. CDR3 length equals 15 residues. Germline V gives CDR1 SGHAT, CDR2 FQNNGV. CDR3 nucleotide sequence: TGTGCCAGCAGCTCCCTCTCGGACAGTTCCTACGAGCAGTACTTC. Amino acid sequence: CASSSLSDSSYEQYF.

The V call is TRBV6-4, the J call TRBJ2-3; TRBD1 might be the D (5 bases). Germline CDR1 is MRHNA and CDR2 is SNTAGT. The CDR3 runs 13 residues. V dropped 2 bases and J dropped 5 bases, with 8 bases sitting between them. Here the CDR3 DNA reads TGTGCCAGCAGTGACGGGGCGGAAGATACGCAGTATTTT. Translation: CASSDGAEDTQYF.

The J gene is TRBJ2-2, the V gene TRBV4-1; 9 bases line up with TRBD1. CDR1 and CDR2 (germline): MGHRA, YSYEKL. The V and J ends lost 3 bases and 7 bases, in that order; junction bases with no gene match: 15. CDR3 size: 18 residues. Here the CDR3 DNA reads TGCGCCAGCAGCCATTCAACAGGACAGGGGAGGGATGGCGGGGAGCTGTTTTTT. Translated: CASSHSTGQGRDGGELFF.

This clone was observed a single time. The rearrangement links TRBV6-5 to TRBJ1-1, with D tentatively TRBD1 (6 bases). The CDR3 covers 15 residues. With 5 bases removed from V and 3 bases from J, the gap between germline ends came to 16 bases. Germline CDR1 MNHEY, CDR2 SVGAGI. CDR3 region: CASSTPEGGDTEAFF. Written as DNA, the CDR3 is TGTGCCAGCAGTACCCCCGAAGGGGGGGACACTGAAGCTTTCTTT.

V gene TRBV19 combines with J gene TRBJ1-4; a weak D match, TRBD1 (6 bases). The CDR3 loop spans 16 amino acids. The V end was cut by 8 bases, the J end by 4 bases, with 20 bases between. The germline V gene encodes CDR1 LNHDA and CDR2 SQIVND (reference sequence). DNA for the CDR3: TGTGCCAGTGAGACCAGCTTGACAGGCAGTAATGAAAAACTGTTTTTT. Translation gives CASETSLTGSNEKLFF.

The chain has TRBV10-3 and TRBJ2-1; TRBD1 aligns across 7 bases. The CDR3 contains 18 residues. V was pared by 7 bases and J by 0 bases, with 15 bases of the junction left unmatched. Germline assignment: CDR1 ENHRY and CDR2 SYGVKD. CDR3: CAITKRDSKPFSYNEQFF. The DNA of the CDR3 is TGTGCCATCACCAAAAGGGACAGTAAGCCTTTCTCCTACAATGAGCAGTTCTTC.

V and J are TRBV19 and TRBJ1-3; TRBD1 agrees at 7 bases. The length of the CDR3 is 14 residues. V shed 3 bases, J shed 5 bases, and the junction held 4 bases outside the gene matches. The germline gives CDR1 LNHDA, CDR2 SQIVND (reference sequence). The chain's CDR3 is CASSISRGRNTIYF. CDR3 coding DNA: TGTGCCAGTAGTATTTCCAGGGGGAGAAACACCATATATTTT.

This clone occurred a few times. The chain combines TRBV7-9 with TRBJ1-2, with D tentatively TRBD1 (6 bases). The germline V gene encodes CDR1 SEHNR and CDR2 FQNEAQ (reference sequence). The CDR3 loop spans 14 amino acids. The V gene lost 5 bases and the J gene lost 6 bases, with 16 bases spanning the gap. The CDR3 region is CASSAGGGPNGYTF. The CDR3 DNA reads TGTGCCAGCAGCGCTGGGGGGGGGCCTAATGGCTACACCTTC.

The chain joins TRBV19 to TRBJ2-3; D gene unclear. Trimming shortened V by 3 bases and J by 5 bases, and 3 bases separated the two germline ends. The CDR3 contains 11 residues. The germline CDR1 and CDR2 sequences are LNHDA and SQIVND (reference sequence). In DNA, the CDR3 is TGTGCCAGTAGTATCCAAGATACGCAGTATTTT. It is translated as CASSIQDTQYF.

The chain recombines TRBV5-1 with TRBJ2-3; 8 bases are a match to TRBD2. CDR1 is SGHRS, CDR2 YFSETQ, per germline. Trimming cost V 4 bases and J 6 bases; bases outside gene matches: 4. The CDR3 extends over 13 amino acids. CDR3 in DNA: TGCGCCAGCAGCCCGGGAGGGGGGGATACGCAGTATTTT. Protein product: CASSPGGGDTQYF.

As regards this clone: Compared with germline, one end of the junction differs, possibly owing to a read error. Other DNA sequences in the sample encode the same CDR3. The chain couples TRBV29-1 to TRBJ2-7, with a weak D call TRBD1 (7 bases). The CDR3 has 14 amino acids. Germline CDR1 and CDR2: SQVTM and ANQGSEA. The CDR3 loop reads CSVGRQGDSYEQYF. The CDR3 DNA reads as TGCAGCGTTGGGAGGCAGGGGGACTCCTATGAGCAGTACTTC.

Notes on this clone: A junction end diverges from the germline sequence, so it may reflect a read error. This chain joins TRBV30 and TRBJ1-2, with a tentative D call TRBD1 (6 bases). The CDR3 loop spans 15 amino acids. Germline assignment: CDR1 GTSNPN and CDR2 SVGIG (reference sequence). The CDR3 loop reads CSWSVLGQRNYGYTF. The CDR3 DNA follows: TGTTCCTGGAGTGTACTGGGACAAAGAAACTATGGCTACACCTTC.

This clone was seen a single time. CDR3 coding DNA: TGTGCCAGCAATTGGGACAGGGGGTACGAGCAGTACTTC. Translated, it gives CASNWDRGYEQYF. V is TRBV6-1 and J is TRBJ2-7; 11 nucleotides align to TRBD1. The trim removed 7 bases at V and 4 bases at J, leaving 3 bases unmatched. Germline assignment: CDR1 MNHNS and CDR2 SASEGT. The CDR3 extends over 13 amino acids.

Points on this clone: A junction end diverges from the germline sequence, so it may reflect a read error. V usage is TRBV7-9 and J usage is TRBJ1-4; 8 nucleotides align to TRBD1. CDR3 length: 14 residues. Per the germline V gene, CDR1 is SEHNR and CDR2 is FQNEAQ (reference sequence). CDR3 sequence reads: CSSSLDRGNEKLFF. The CDR3 nucleotides read TGTTCCAGCAGCTTAGACAGGGGAAATGAAAAACTGTTTTTT.

The rearrangement uses TRBV7-8 and TRBJ2-5; no reliable D call. CDR1 is SGHVS and CDR2 is FQNEAQ in the germline V gene. The CDR3 loop spans 13 amino acids. Trimming took off 5 bases at V and 5 bases at J, with 12 bases between the two ends. The CDR3 DNA reads TGTGCCAGCAGCCTAGGTCCTCGGGAGACCCAGTACTTC. Protein sequence: CASSLGPRETQYF.

The rearrangement links TRBV25-1 to TRBJ1-5; D gene unclear. Germline V gives CDR1 MGHDK, CDR2 SYGVNS. CDR3 length equals 13 residues. Trimming removed 6 bases from V and 0 bases from J, with 6 bases in between. CDR3 sequence reads: CASRGDSNQPQHF. Written as DNA, the CDR3 is TGTGCCAGCAGGGGAGATAGCAATCAGCCCCAGCATTTT.

The chain employs TRBV28 and TRBJ1-2; 7 bases fit TRBD1. The junction had 4 bases not matched to a gene; V was cut back by 3 bases and J by 6 bases. The CDR3 loop spans 13 amino acids. Germline loops: CDR1 MDHEN, CDR2 SYDVKM. The CDR3 DNA reads TGTGCCAGCAGTTTCGGGACAGATAATGGCTACACCTTC. Translated: CASSFGTDNGYTF.

The V gene is TRBV6-5, the J gene TRBJ1-6; tentatively, D is TRBD1 (6 bases). Germline-derived CDR1 and CDR2 are MNHEY and SVGAGI. There are 14 residues in the CDR3. Between the trimmed V and J ends, which lost 5 bases and 13 bases, there was a span of 18 bases. The CDR3 here is CASSRSRDKYPLHF. The CDR3 DNA follows: TGTGCCAGCAGTCGATCCCGGGACAAGTACCCCCTCCACTTT.

CDR3 DNA sequence: TGTGCCAGCAGCCGTGATATAGCGGGAGGGCCTCCCGAGCAGTACTTC. This gives the protein CASSRDIAGGPPEQYF. This chain links TRBV2 with TRBJ2-7; TRBD2 matches 11 bases. CDR1 SNHLY and CDR2 FYNNEI come from the germline V gene. The CDR3 runs to 16 residues. V trimming: 6 bases; J trimming: 6 bases; junction bases outside the gene matches: 13.

The chain couples TRBV9 to TRBJ2-7, with D perhaps TRBD2 (6 bases). This CDR3 contains 16 residues. CDR1 is SGDLS and CDR2 is YYNGEE in the germline V gene. V lost 0 bases and J lost 3, with 16 bases in between. The chain's CDR3 is CASSVEFGSADYEQYF. CDR3 bases: TGTGCCAGCAGCGTAGAATTCGGGAGCGCCGACTACGAGCAGTACTTC.

The rearrangement links TRBV6-6 to TRBJ2-5; 10 bases are a match to TRBD2. With the DNA end fitting TRBJ2-7 better, the J assignment may be wrong. The CDR3 extends over 15 amino acids. CDR1 and CDR2 (germline): MNHNY, SVGAGI (reference sequence). DNA of the CDR3: TGTGCCAGCACAGACTCTAGCGGGAGTTTCTACGAGCAGTACTTC. It yields the protein CASTDSSGSFYEQYF.

This clone was detected a few times. The V call is TRBV5-1, the J call TRBJ2-3, with D perhaps matching TRBD1 (5 bases). Germline-derived CDR1 and CDR2 are SGHRS and YFSETQ. Between the trimmed V and J ends, which lost 0 bases and 3 bases, there was a span of 14 bases. CDR3 length equals 16 residues. CDR3 nucleotides: TGCGCCAGCAGCTTGGTAGGGGCGGCCTGGACAGATACGCAGTATTTT. It encodes CASSLVGAAWTDTQYF.

In its sample, this clone was seen a few times. The gene calls are TRBV27 and TRBJ2-7; a weak D match, TRBD1 (5 bases). The germline V and J ends were trimmed by 6 bases and 2 bases, with 14 bases remaining between them. Looked up from germline, CDR1 is MNHEY and CDR2 is SMNVEV (reference sequence). This CDR3 contains 14 residues. The CDR3 DNA sequence: TGTGCCAGCAGCCCCGCAGGGTTAGCCTACGAGCAGTACTTC. This codes for CASSPAGLAYEQYF.

The chain joins TRBV30 to TRBJ2-1; TRBD1 matches at 7 bases. The germline V gene encodes CDR1 GTSNPN and CDR2 SVGIG (reference sequence). After removal of 1 base from V and 3 bases from J, the junction contained 3 bases not matched to a gene. This CDR3 is built from 14 residues. CDR3 sequence (DNA): TGTGCCTGGAGTGAGAGACAGGGCTACAATGAGCAGTTCTTC. Residues: CAWSERQGYNEQFF.

V and J are TRBV5-4 and TRBJ2-7, with no clear D. The CDR3 totals 11 residues. Trimming removed 5 bases from V and 4 bases from J, with 7 bases in between. CDR1 is SGHNT and CDR2 is YYREEE in the germline V gene (reference sequence). The CDR3 here is CASSSRYEQYF. DNA of the CDR3: TGTGCCAGCAGTTCGAGGTACGAGCAGTACTTC.

This clone has more than one count but fewer than ten. The rearrangement uses TRBV11-2 and TRBJ2-7; D is undetermined. The CDR3 is 13 residues long. In germline, CDR1 is SGHAT, CDR2 FQNNGV. V dropped 1 base and J dropped 2 bases, with 6 bases sitting between them. CDR3 nucleotides: TGTGCCAGCAGCTTAGTCGCGGCCTACGAGCAGTACTTC. This translates into CASSLVAAYEQYF.

The V and J genes are TRBV28 and TRBJ1-5, with 8 positions matching TRBD1. The CDR3 contains 16 residues. Trimming took 5 bases from V and 0 from J; bases not matched to a gene: 6. Germline assignment: CDR1 MDHEN and CDR2 SYDVKM. The CDR3 coding sequence is TGTGCCAGCAGTCAGGACAGGGTAATTAGCAATCAGCCCCAGCATTTT. Amino acids: CASSQDRVISNQPQHF.